Below, 8 T cell receptor beta chains from the same sample are listed, as sequenced in a study of technical replicates of blood from a few donors. Profiling relied on immunoSEQ multiplex PCR, and the TCRdb table lists in-frame clones only, not all of them. The sample lists tens of thousands of clones; just under 95% were seen once. Sequenced sample: T cells isolated from PBMCs. The receptors shown here come from a human donor in good health.

The V gene is TRBV7-2, the J gene TRBJ1-2; D is undetermined. The CDR3 extends over 14 amino acids. Between the trimmed V and J ends, which lost 3 bases and 3 bases, there was a span of 11 bases. Germline CDR1 is SGHTA and CDR2 is FQGNSA. The CDR3 nucleotides read TGTGCCAGCAGCTTTACGGGAGAAGACTATGGCTACACCTTC. Translated, it gives CASSFTGEDYGYTF.

J is TRBJ2-1 and V is TRBV28, with 11 nucleotides matching TRBD2. The CDR3 sequence is 14 residues long. Germline CDR1 reads MDHEN; CDR2 reads SYDVKM. The J segment lost 3 bases and the V segment lost 8 bases, leaving 3 bases of the junction unmatched. The CDR3: CASLTSGNYNEQFF. As DNA, the CDR3 is TGTGCCAGCCTGACTAGCGGGAACTACAATGAGCAGTTCTTC.

The chain combines TRBV2 with TRBJ1-1; D ambiguous. With 8 bases removed from V and 5 bases from J, the gap between germline ends came to 18 bases. CDR1 and CDR2 (germline): SNHLY, FYNNEI. This CDR3 contains 14 residues. CDR3 sequence reads: CASPVRWRGTEAFF. CDR3 in DNA: TGTGCCAGCCCTGTACGCTGGCGGGGAACTGAAGCTTTCTTT.

V is TRBV7-9 and J is TRBJ1-1, with D maybe TRBD1 (6 bases). This CDR3 is 15 amino acids long. Germline CDR1 is SEHNR and CDR2 is FQNEAQ (reference sequence). The V and J ends lost 7 bases and 3 bases respectively, with 18 bases between them. CDR3 in amino acids: CASTPLQGWDTEAFF. The CDR3 region has the DNA TGTGCCAGCACTCCTTTACAGGGCTGGGACACTGAAGCTTTCTTT.

Note on this clone: Additional DNA sequences in this sample encode the identical CDR3. The V and J genes are TRBV5-6 and TRBJ2-7; D is uncertain. Germline V CDR1 and CDR2: SGHDT, YYEEEE. This CDR3 has 11 amino acids. Trimming removed 3 bases from V and 1 base from J, with 2 bases in between. The CDR3 loop is CASSSSYEQYF. CDR3 coding DNA: TGTGCCAGCAGCTCGTCCTACGAGCAGTACTTC. The complete variable domain, with remaining parts taken from reference TRBV5-6 and TRBJ2-7, reads DAGVTQSPTHLIKTRGQQVTLRCSPKSGHDTVSWYQQALGQGPQFIFQYYEEEERQRGNFPDRFSGHQFPNYSSELNVNALLLGDSALYLCASSSSYEQYFGPGTRLTVT.

The chain has TRBV5-1 and TRBJ2-7; the D gene is possibly TRBD1 (5 bases). V was cut by 5 bases and J by 3 bases, with 12 bases left in between. The CDR3 is 13 amino acids. Germline V gene data show CDR1 as SGHRS and CDR2 as YFSETQ. The CDR3 DNA follows: TGCGCCAGCAGACAGGACACTCTCTACGAGCAGTACTTC. It specifies CASRQDTLYEQYF.

The J gene is TRBJ2-7, the V gene TRBV4-1; D might be TRBD2 (6 bases). Germline CDR1 is MGHRA and CDR2 is YSYEKL. The CDR3 extends over 14 amino acids. With 3 bases removed from V and 1 base from J, the gap between germline ends came to 10 bases. This CDR3 reads CASSQGTQSYEQYF. CDR3 DNA sequence: TGCGCCAGCAGCCAGGGGACTCAATCCTACGAGCAGTACTTC.

This clone occurred once. The chain couples TRBV30 to TRBJ2-2; a weak D match, TRBD1 (5 bases). Germline V CDR1 and CDR2: GTSNPN, SVGIG (reference sequence). V was pared by 4 bases and J by 0 bases, with 9 bases between. The length of the CDR3 is 14 residues. CDR3 protein: CAWTSGSNTGELFF. The CDR3 DNA reads TGTGCCTGGACTTCAGGGTCGAACACCGGGGAGCTGTTTTTT. The complete variable domain, with remaining parts taken from reference TRBV30 and TRBJ2-2, reads SQTIHQWPATLVQPVGSPLSLECTVEGTSNPNLYWYRQAAGRGLQLLFYSVGIGQISSEVPQNLSASRPQDRQFILSSKKLLLSDSGFYLCAWTSGSNTGELFFGEGSRLTVL.